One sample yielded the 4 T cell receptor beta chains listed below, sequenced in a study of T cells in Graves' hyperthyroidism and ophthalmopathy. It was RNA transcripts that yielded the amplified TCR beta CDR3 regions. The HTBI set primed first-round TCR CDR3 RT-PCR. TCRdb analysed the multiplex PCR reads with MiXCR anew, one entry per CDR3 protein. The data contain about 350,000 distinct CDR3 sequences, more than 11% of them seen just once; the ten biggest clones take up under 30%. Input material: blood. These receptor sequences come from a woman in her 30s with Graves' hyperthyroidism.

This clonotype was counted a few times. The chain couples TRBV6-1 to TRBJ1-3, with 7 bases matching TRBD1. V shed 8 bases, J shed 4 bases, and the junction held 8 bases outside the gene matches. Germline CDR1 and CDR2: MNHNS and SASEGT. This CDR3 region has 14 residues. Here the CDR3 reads CASPSTGSGNTIYF. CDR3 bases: TGTGCCAGCCCCTCGACAGGGTCCGGAAACACCATATATTTT.

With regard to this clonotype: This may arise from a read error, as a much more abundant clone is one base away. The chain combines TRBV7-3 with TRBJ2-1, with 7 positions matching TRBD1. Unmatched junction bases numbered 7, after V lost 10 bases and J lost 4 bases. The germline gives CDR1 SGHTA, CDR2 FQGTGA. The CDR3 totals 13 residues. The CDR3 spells CANRKGQYNEQFF. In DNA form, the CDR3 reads TGTGCCAACAGGAAGGGACAGTACAATGAGCAGTTCTTC. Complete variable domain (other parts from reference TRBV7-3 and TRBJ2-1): GAGVSQTPSNKVTEKGKYVELRCDPISGHTALYWYRQSLGQGPEFLIYFQGTGAADDSGLPNDRFFAVRPEGSVSTLKIQRTERGDSAVYLCANRKGQYNEQFFGPGTRLTVL.

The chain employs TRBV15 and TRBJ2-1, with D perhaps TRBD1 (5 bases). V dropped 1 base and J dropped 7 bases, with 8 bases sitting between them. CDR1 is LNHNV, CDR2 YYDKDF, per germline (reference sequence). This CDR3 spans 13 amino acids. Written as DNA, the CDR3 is TGTGCCACCAGCAGAGTGGCAGGGAATGAGCAGTTCTTC. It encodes CATSRVAGNEQFF.

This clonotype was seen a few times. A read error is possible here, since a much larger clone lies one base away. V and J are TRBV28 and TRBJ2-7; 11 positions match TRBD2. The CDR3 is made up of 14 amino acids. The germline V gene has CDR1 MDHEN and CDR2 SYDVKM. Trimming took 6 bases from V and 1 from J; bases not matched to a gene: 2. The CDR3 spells CASRGTSGSYEQYF. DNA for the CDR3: TGTGCCAGCAGGGGGACTAGCGGATCCTACGAGCAGTACTTC.